This T cell receptor beta chain emerged from a study of T cell responses to AZD1222 COVID-19 vaccine (TCRdb year 2021). Concerning the study at large: AZD1222 recipients whose second dose came at about 4 weeks and those whose second dose came at about 12 weeks were combined into one group, since spike-specific TCR depth and breadth did not differ between the two schedules. A total of roughly 240 trial participants underwent TCR sequencing, of whom about 210 received two doses of AZD1222 and 26 received two doses of the MenACWY control vaccine. Enrollment into the trials was organized by age into subgroups of 18-55, 56-69 and 70-plus years, and those subgroups contained approximately 160, 26 and 62 TCR-sequenced participants, respectively. The paper as a whole reports these results and caveats: The 56-69-year group was small, and its depth increase did not reach significance, likely because of low power. Reportedly, almost half of the unique spike-specific TCRs recognized epitopes lying outside the regions that are mutated in the B.1.351 and B.1.1.7 variants. Because no day 14 peak-response samples were available, repertoires were characterized only after the peak T cell response. Participants were mostly white British and included more females than males, and it was suggested by the authors that clonal diversity may have been underestimated. Conclusions about previously exposed vaccinees were limited because only six AZD1222 recipients were SARS-CoV-2 seropositive at baseline. After two AZD1222 doses, spike-specific TCR breadth and depth were significantly higher than at day 0 and than in MenACWY recipients. The whole spike protein was spanned by vaccine-associated CD4 TCRs, and dominant responses were seen in regions 160-218 and 743-854.

After removal of 8 bases from V and 6 bases from J, the junction retains 5 bases not matched to a gene. The CDR3 covers 12 residues, taking in both the cysteine and the phenylalanine. The read is trimmed to its CDR3 DNA, 36 bases read in frame from base 1. From a lookup of the germline V gene, CDR1 and CDR2 are MNHEY and SVGAGI. This specimen's time point label, per the study, means: baseline before first vaccination. Samples from vaccinated people were obtained from the UK trials COV001 and COV002, which included a single-blind randomized controlled phase 2/3 trial of AZD1222 (ChAdOx1 nCoV-19) in healthy adults. For TCRbeta chain sequencing, PBMC samples from trial participants were taken at day 0 and at day 28 after the second dose. The CDR3 regions of human TCRbeta chains were analyzed by immunosequencing. The published analysis was carried out like this. Repertoire TCRs were checked for matches against a reference library of SARS-CoV-2-specific TCRs that had been generated using the MIRA antigen-specificity platform. Breadth was defined as the fraction of unique TCRs that were SARS-CoV-2-associated. Depth was defined as the fraction of total T cells that were SARS-CoV-2-associated. Using the MIRA data, each spike-specific TCR was assigned both to the spike region to which the TCR was reactive and to a CD4 or CD8 class. Log10-transformed breadth and depth values were compared by one-way ANOVA with Sidak's multiple comparisons tests. TCRdb mirrors the immuneACCESS table, restricted to in-frame sequences. Some clones are absent from its copies; in checked studies, under half trace to an unresolved V gene, and the reason for the others is unknown. The DNA gave D and trimming, while V, J and clone size come from that table. The sample records 110,000 to 150,000 clones, roughly 92% of which are singletons. The top ten constitute roughly 4% of the sample.

About this clone: Its specific antigen is unknown. No qualities accompany the bases; no much larger clone lies one base away.

The sequence links TRBV6-5 to TRBJ1-1, with 8 bases in between that match TRBD1. The sequence was obtained from an adult in good health. This material consisted of peripheral blood, taken on day 0 of AZD1222 vaccination. In nucleotide form, the sequence is TGTGCCAGCTCGCAGGGGGCTCCTGAAGCTTTCTTT. This is translated as CASSQGAPEAFF.